The clone carrying this T cell receptor (beta chain) was picked up many times. In the study's own analysis: A classifier of distant metastasis in papillary thyroid cancer was built from CDR3 differences (across clinicopathological groups). Via MiXCR, TCRdb re-called the PCR reads. None of the V and J calls come from the authors' own analysis; TCRdb made them. The repertoire includes 30,000 to 40,000 clones, approximately 15% of them detected once, and around 19% sits in the top ten. This CDR3 is built from 13 residues. Germline values: CDR1 MDHEN, CDR2 SYDVKM. The V gene lost 6 bases and the J gene lost 0 bases, with 8 bases spanning the gap. The sample originates from a study of metastatic and nonmetastatic thyroid tumors. There were no patients who had received any treatment before thyroid surgery.

The gene calls are TRBV28 and TRBJ1-2; no definite D call. The clonotype was recovered from a male donor with papillary thyroid cancer or a benign thyroid nodule (not recorded which). Some clones in this sample may be carry-over from other donors' samples. Input material: blood. The CDR3 is CASRGPANYGYTF. For the CDR3, the DNA is TGTGCCAGCAGGGGTCCGGCTAACTATGGCTACACCTTC.